This T cell receptor beta chain comes out of a study of blood T cell repertoires in COVID-19. The overall study: Nucleic acid was either cDNA or gDNA, and it came from T cells, B-cell-depleted T cells, or PBMCs.

Clones were sequenced by immunoSEQ multiplex PCR, and TCRdb holds only the in-frame ones, with some missing. The sample yields roughly 170,000 clones, about 87% seen once. This CDR3 comprises 14 residues. From germline, CDR1 is MNHEY and CDR2 SMNVEV (reference sequence). The V gene end was trimmed by 8 bases and the J gene end by 4 bases; junction bases not matched to a gene: 6. Specimen: peripheral blood. The receptor was isolated from a woman aged 18 to 35 who had recovered from COVID-19. The V gene is TRBV27, the J gene TRBJ2-3, with 10 bases aligning to TRBD2. The CDR3 bases are TGTGCCAGCGTAGCGGGAGGAGGGGCAGATACGCAGTATTTT. It is translated as CASVAGGGADTQYF.